The 27 T cell receptor beta chains below come from one sample, sequenced in a study of T cells in tuberculosis. Profiled with immunoSEQ multiplex PCR; TCRdb holds only in-frame clones, not every one. Of some 31,000 clones listed, roughly 90% are singletons. The specimen sequenced was PBMCs. The source is a donor aged 10-29 years with latent tuberculosis or without tuberculosis infection.

The J gene is TRBJ2-3, the V gene TRBV6-5; D might be TRBD1 (6 bases). With 6 bases removed from V and 0 bases from J, the gap between germline ends came to 10 bases. The CDR3 spans 14 residues. Per germline, CDR1 MNHEY and CDR2 SVGAGI. CDR3 DNA: TGTGCCAGCAGGAAAACAGGGAGCACAGATACGCAGTATTTT. Its translation: CASRKTGSTDTQYF.

This sequence joins TRBV9 and TRBJ2-5; 9 bases are a match to TRBD1. Germline CDR1 and CDR2: SGDLS and YYNGEE. Unmatched junction bases numbered 6, after V lost 2 bases and J lost 4 bases. This CDR3 spans 15 amino acids. CDR3 amino acids: CASSVAGTGIETQYF. CDR3 nucleotide sequence: TGTGCCAGCAGCGTGGCAGGGACAGGGATAGAGACCCAGTACTTC.

The chain links TRBV4-3 to TRBJ2-3; 8 bases line up with TRBD2. CDR3 length: 16 amino acids. V lost 4 bases to trimming and J lost 3 bases; unmatched junction nucleotides: 9. CDR1 LGHNA and CDR2 YSLEER come from the germline V gene. The CDR3 bases are TGCGCCAGCAGCCCAAAGAGTCGGGGGGGTACAGATACGCAGTATTTT. Translation: CASSPKSRGGTDTQYF.

J is TRBJ1-1 and V is TRBV15; D might be TRBD1 (6 bases). With 0 bases removed from V and 3 bases from J, the gap between germline ends came to 17 bases. Germline assignment: CDR1 LNHNV and CDR2 YYDKDF (reference sequence). The CDR3 is 17 amino acids. CDR3: CATSRDRRGRGDTEAFF. The CDR3 nucleotides read TGTGCCACCAGCAGAGATCGACGGGGGAGGGGGGACACTGAAGCTTTCTTT.

The chain links TRBV5-1 to TRBJ2-3; D perhaps matches TRBD1 (5 bases). V shed 5 bases and J shed 0 bases, with 10 bases lying between them. Germline CDR1 and CDR2: SGHRS and YFSETQ. This CDR3 comprises 14 residues. CDR3 region: CASRGPGSTDTQYF. CDR3 coding DNA: TGCGCCAGCAGGGGGCCCGGGAGCACAGATACGCAGTATTTT.

The chain has TRBV27 and TRBJ2-1; D is perhaps TRBD1 (6 bases). The CDR3 is 15 amino acids. Looked up from germline, CDR1 is MNHEY and CDR2 is SMNVEV (reference sequence). The V end was cut by 2 bases, the J end by 5 bases, with 13 bases between. Written as DNA, the CDR3 is TGTGCCAGCAGTTTACCCAACCAGGGGAACAATGAGCAGTTCTTC. Amino acid sequence: CASSLPNQGNNEQFF.

The chain couples TRBV30 to TRBJ1-2; 7 nucleotides match TRBD1. The CDR3 covers 14 residues. Per germline, CDR1 GTSNPN and CDR2 SVGIG (reference sequence). The ends lost 0 bases at V and 5 bases at J; junction bases unmatched: 6. The CDR3: CAWSVYVTGYGYTF. The DNA of the CDR3 is TGTGCCTGGAGTGTATACGTGACAGGGTATGGCTACACCTTC.

The rearrangement uses TRBV11-2 and TRBJ1-1; 8 nucleotides agree with TRBD1. After removal of 3 bases from V and 10 bases from J, the junction contained 13 bases not matched to a gene. The CDR3 is 15 amino acids. CDR1 and CDR2 (germline): SGHAT, FQNNGV. The CDR3 coding sequence is TGTGCCAGCAGCTTCTTCCGGACAGGGCTTTCGGGAGCTTTCTTT. Protein product: CASSFFRTGLSGAFF.

V is TRBV9 and J is TRBJ2-3, with 7 bases fitting TRBD2. V lost 0 bases to trimming and J lost 5 bases; unmatched junction nucleotides: 6. CDR1 and CDR2 (germline): SGDLS, YYNGEE. The CDR3 spans 15 residues. The CDR3 sequence is CASSVEGSGGDTQYF. The CDR3 region has the DNA TGTGCCAGCAGCGTAGAGGGATCGGGGGGAGATACGCAGTATTTT. The entire variable domain, with the rest obtained from reference TRBV9 and TRBJ2-3, is as follows: DSGVTQTPKHLITATGQRVTLRCSPRSGDLSVYWYQQSLDQGLQFLIQYYNGEERAKGNILERFSAQQFPDLHSELNLSSLELGDSALYFCASSVEGSGGDTQYFGPGTRLTVL.

The CDR3 sequence: CASSTLQGYVNEQFF. CDR3 nucleotides: TGTGCCAGCAGTACCTTACAGGGGTACGTAAATGAGCAGTTCTTC. The V call is TRBV28, the J call TRBJ2-1; 7 positions match TRBD1. Trimming cost V 5 bases and J 7 bases; bases outside gene matches: 11. Per the germline V gene, CDR1 is MDHEN and CDR2 is SYDVKM. The CDR3 is made up of 15 amino acids.

This sequence joins TRBV29-1 and TRBJ2-3; TRBD1 matches 8 bases. CDR1 is SQVTM and CDR2 is ANQGSEA in the germline V gene. The CDR3 extends over 15 amino acids. V lost 7 bases to trimming and J lost 4 bases; unmatched junction nucleotides: 13. The CDR3 sequence is CSGRLSRGHSDTQYF. The CDR3 nucleotides are TGCAGCGGCCGTTTGAGCAGGGGGCACTCAGATACGCAGTATTTT.

This chain links TRBV29-1 with TRBJ2-5, with D tentatively TRBD2 (5 bases). Germline CDR1 reads SQVTM; CDR2 reads ANQGSEA. There are 11 residues in the CDR3. Between the trimmed V and J ends, which lost 6 bases and 7 bases, there was a span of 12 bases. The CDR3 bases are TGCAGCGTAAAGGTGCGGGTGACCCAGTACTTC. Amino acids: CSVKVRVTQYF. The variable domain in full, with the rest retrieved from reference TRBV29-1 and TRBJ2-5, is SAVISQKPSRDICQRGTSLTIQCQVDSQVTMMFWYRQQPGQSLTLIATANQGSEATYESGFVIDKFPISRPNLTFSTLTVSNMSPEDSSIYLCSVKVRVTQYFGPGTRLLVL.

The chain carries TRBV6-1 and TRBJ1-2, with D tentatively TRBD1 (6 bases). Trimming removed 6 bases from V and 5 bases from J, with 13 bases in between. Germline values: CDR1 MNHNS, CDR2 SASEGT. This CDR3 has 13 amino acids. CDR3 coding DNA: TGTGCCAGCAGCCCACAGGGAGAATATGGCTACACCTTC. Its protein product is CASSPQGEYGYTF.

The gene calls are TRBV9 and TRBJ2-7; 12 bases match TRBD2. The V segment lost 4 bases and the J segment 2 bases; nucleotides outside the gene matches: 4. Germline assignment: CDR1 SGDLS and CDR2 YYNGEE. This CDR3 contains 15 residues. The CDR3, as DNA: TGTGCCAGCAGCTTGGGACTAGCGGGCACCTACGAGCAGTACTTC. It is translated as CASSLGLAGTYEQYF.

The V call is TRBV10-3, the J call TRBJ1-4, with 8 nucleotides matching TRBD1. The CDR3 has 14 residues. Trimming took 10 bases from V and 5 from J; bases not matched to a gene: 9. Per germline, CDR1 ENHRY and CDR2 SYGVKD. The CDR3, as DNA: TGTGCCACCGCACCGGGACAGGTGAATGAAAAACTGTTTTTT. Encoded protein: CATAPGQVNEKLFF.

This sequence joins TRBV4-3 and TRBJ2-3; possible D gene TRBD2, 5 bases. Germline loops: CDR1 LGHNA, CDR2 YSLEER. Trimming left V 6 bases short and J 1 base short, with 23 bases between. The CDR3 runs to 18 residues. The CDR3 bases are TGCGCCAGCAGGCTTACCCCGGCGTCCGCGGGTGGCACAGATACGCAGTATTTT. Its protein product is CASRLTPASAGGTDTQYF.

The chain has TRBV2 and TRBJ1-5, with 9 bases matching TRBD1. Per germline, CDR1 SNHLY and CDR2 FYNNEI. The CDR3 sequence is 14 residues long. The V gene end was trimmed by 8 bases and the J gene end by 4 bases; junction bases not matched to a gene: 6. The CDR3 region has the DNA TGTGCCAGCGGGAGGGACAGGGTTAATCAGCCCCAGCATTTT. It specifies CASGRDRVNQPQHF.

This clone showed up just once. The chain carries TRBV27 and TRBJ2-3; tentatively, D is TRBD1 (5 bases). Germline CDR1 MNHEY, CDR2 SMNVEV (reference sequence). Trimming shortened V by 5 bases and J by 4 bases, and 10 bases separated the two germline ends. The CDR3 sequence is 13 residues long. The CDR3 here is CASSLGVADTQYF. Written as DNA, the CDR3 is TGTGCCAGCAGTCTAGGGGTCGCAGATACGCAGTATTTT.

DNA for the CDR3: TGCGCCAGCAGCTTGGCTCCGGTATCCCTCTACAATGAGCAGTTCTTC. As protein: CASSLAPVSLYNEQFF. This sequence joins TRBV5-1 and TRBJ2-1; no reliable D call. Germline V gene data show CDR1 as SGHRS and CDR2 as YFSETQ. The CDR3 sequence is 16 residues long. Trimming shortened V by 0 bases and J by 3 bases, and 13 bases separated the two germline ends. Looking up the rest from reference TRBV5-1 and TRBJ2-1 gives the full variable domain: KAGVTQTPRYLIKTRGQQVTLSCSPISGHRSVSWYQQTPGQGLQFLFEYFSETQRNKGNFPGRFSGRQFSNSRSEMNVSTLELGDSALYLCASSLAPVSLYNEQFFGPGTRLTVL.

The chain carries TRBV27 and TRBJ2-1, with D perhaps TRBD2 (7 bases). Germline-derived CDR1 and CDR2 are MNHEY and SMNVEV (reference sequence). The CDR3 runs to 16 residues. The ends were cut back, 2 bases at V and 7 bases at J, with 18 bases in the middle. Written as DNA, the CDR3 is TGTGCCAGCAGTTTACTAGGAGGGGGGGCAAGTAATGAGCAGTTCTTC. This gives the protein CASSLLGGGASNEQFF.

The rearrangement joins TRBV7-2 to TRBJ2-3; 9 bases are a match to TRBD2. V was pared by 2 bases and J by 3 bases, with 6 bases of the junction left unmatched. This CDR3 contains 16 residues. Germline assignment: CDR1 SGHTA and CDR2 FQGNSA. This CDR3 is CASSLYGGRGTDTQYF. Written as DNA, the CDR3 is TGTGCCAGCAGCTTATATGGCGGGAGGGGGACAGATACGCAGTATTTT.

This clone was counted a few times. The chain recombines TRBV4-1 with TRBJ1-3; perhaps TRBD1 as D (6 bases). V was clipped by 4 bases and J by 0 bases, with 19 bases between them. CDR1 and CDR2 (germline): MGHRA, YSYEKL. The CDR3 is made up of 18 amino acids. The CDR3 reads CASSPLGIQGSSGNTIYF. In DNA, the CDR3 is TGCGCCAGCAGCCCGCTTGGTATTCAGGGGAGCTCTGGAAACACCATATATTTT.

The chain recombines TRBV4-2 with TRBJ1-2; tentative D call: TRBD1 (6 bases). This CDR3 has 14 amino acids. Germline CDR1 is LGHNA and CDR2 is YNFKEQ. V lost 0 bases to trimming and J lost 2 bases, with 7 bases between them. CDR3 residues: CASSQEQGNYGYTF. CDR3 DNA sequence: TGTGCCAGCAGCCAAGAACAGGGAAACTATGGCTACACCTTC.

The CDR3 here is CASSPPQGAEGMGETQYF. The CDR3 nucleotides read TGTGCCAGCTCACCACCCCAGGGGGCCGAGGGGATGGGAGAGACCCAGTACTTC. The V gene is TRBV18, the J gene TRBJ2-5; 8 nucleotides match TRBD1. V shed 0 bases, J shed 4 bases, and the junction held 13 bases outside the gene matches. The CDR3 runs 18 residues. In germline, CDR1 is KGHSH, CDR2 LQKENI.

This chain joins TRBV30 and TRBJ2-3; the D is unclear. Trimming took 3 bases from V and 4 from J, leaving 8 bases between them. The CDR3 has 12 amino acids. The germline CDR1 and CDR2 sequences are GTSNPN and SVGIG (reference sequence). The CDR3: CAWSPGSDTQYF. For the CDR3, the DNA is TGTGCCTGGAGCCCCGGGTCAGATACGCAGTATTTT. Based on the CDR3 plus reference TRBV30 and TRBJ2-3, the full variable domain is SQTIHQWPATLVQPVGSPLSLECTVEGTSNPNLYWYRQAAGRGLQLLFYSVGIGQISSEVPQNLSASRPQDRQFILSSKKLLLSDSGFYLCAWSPGSDTQYFGPGTRLTVL.

This rearrangement joins TRBV5-1 to TRBJ1-6, with D perhaps matching TRBD1 (6 bases). The CDR3 runs to 15 residues. Looked up from germline, CDR1 is SGHRS and CDR2 is YFSETQ. Trimming stripped 0 bases from V and 7 bases from J, with 11 bases between. CDR3 nucleotides: TGCGCCAGCAGCTTGGAGCGGACAGAGAATTCACCCCTCCACTTT. Its protein product is CASSLERTENSPLHF. Combining the CDR3 with reference TRBV5-1 and TRBJ1-6 gives the whole variable domain KAGVTQTPRYLIKTRGQQVTLSCSPISGHRSVSWYQQTPGQGLQFLFEYFSETQRNKGNFPGRFSGRQFSNSRSEMNVSTLELGDSALYLCASSLERTENSPLHFGNGTRLTVT.

The V gene is TRBV15, the J gene TRBJ2-7; 12 bases fit TRBD2. The V and J ends lost 7 bases and 7 bases, in that order; junction bases with no gene match: 5. The germline CDR1 and CDR2 sequences are LNHNV and YYDKDF (reference sequence). This CDR3 is built from 13 residues. CDR3 in amino acids: CATTLAGGKEQYF. For the CDR3, the DNA is TGTGCCACCACACTAGCGGGGGGAAAGGAGCAGTACTTC.